This is a list of T cell receptor beta chains from one sample in a study of identical twins. MiXCR, run by TCRdb on the 5' RACE reads, gives a single entry per CDR3 protein. The data show under 250,000 distinct CDR3 sequences, with 9.5% to 15% seen just once and about 4.1% held by the top ten. The same sample was also used in a study of yellow fever vaccine responses in identical twins.

Sequenced input: memory (CD45RO+) T cells sorted from blood. These receptors all stem from a woman aged 18-30 years in good health. The conserved cysteine and the conserved F or W are not part of the CDR3 here. Clone size is given for some rows only: seen once, a few or many times, or a class if the clone is expanded.

clone size	J gene	V gene	CDR3 protein
.	TRBJ1-3	TRBV12-3/TRBV12-4	ASSSFGSSGNTIY
few	TRBJ2-5	TRBV29-1	SVEWHRSRETQY
many	TRBJ2-1	TRBV6-2/TRBV6-3	ASSYSTGGNEQF
few	TRBJ1-1	TRBV5-1	ASSLASENTEAF
.	TRBJ2-4	TRBV3-1	ASSQPQGLVNIQY
.	TRBJ1-1	TRBV3-1	ASSQAAEAF
.	TRBJ2-7	TRBV11-2	ASSLLGASYYEQD
.	TRBJ2-3	TRBV5-1	ASSRSSGARTDTQY
.	TRBJ2-1	TRBV7-8	ASSLRDNGLAGGSEQF
few	TRBJ2-7	TRBV12-3/TRBV12-4	ASRPGGTYEQY
many	TRBJ2-5	TRBV12-3/TRBV12-4	ASNLQGPQETQY
few	TRBJ2-3	TRBV20-1	SAIGTGGTDTQY
few	TRBJ2-1	TRBV5-6	ASSLGWNKYNEQF
few	TRBJ2-3	TRBV4-3	ASSPFGEAGGIADTQY
.	TRBJ2-3	TRBV5-1	ASSGVPGLAQY
.	TRBJ1-4	TRBV5-1	ASSLAGTRDEKLF
many	TRBJ2-7	TRBV10-3	AISEASTLGEQY
few	TRBJ1-6	TRBV9	ASSVNQQPNSPLH
.	TRBJ2-7	TRBV21-1	ASSNSSYEQY
few	TRBJ2-3	TRBV6-1	ASSAFLAASTDTQY
few	TRBJ2-4	TRBV5-5	ASSLDPAGDFGNIQY
many	TRBJ2-3	TRBV4-2	ASSPRLAGGRSTDTQY
.	TRBJ2-5	TRBV20-1	SARDRTSGVMETQY
many	TRBJ2-6	TRBV4-3	ASSQESKQSGANVLT
.	TRBJ2-6	TRBV5-4	ASSDPGRSGANVLT
many	TRBJ2-5	TRBV7-2	ASSLARGRWETQY
few	TRBJ1-5	TRBV12-3/TRBV12-4	ASSLRANNQPQH
.	TRBJ2-7	TRBV7-2	ASSFPIRGPLSYEQY
.	TRBJ2-5	TRBV12-3/TRBV12-4	ASRAMDAGGAETQY
few	TRBJ2-5	TRBV6-1	ASSTRTSGGRETQY
.	TRBJ1-1	TRBV7-9	ASSSPPLYTEAF
.	TRBJ1-5	TRBV6-1	ASRGTGVNQPQH
.	TRBJ2-7	TRBV3-1	ASSQGVTGGTRSLREQY
.	TRBJ2-3	TRBV3-1	ASSQEKLAGLDGTQY
many	TRBJ2-3	TRBV6-4	ASSETSGGTDTQY
.	TRBJ1-5	TRBV4-2	ASSPQGDIQPQH
many	TRBJ2-5	TRBV15	ATSSQLGLASSQY
many	TRBJ2-7	TRBV7-8	ASSLSARDTSRVSSYEQY
few	TRBJ2-4	TRBV20-1	RGVGGNIQY
.	TRBJ2-7	TRBV11-3	ASSGPSYEQY
many	TRBJ1-2	TRBV12-3/TRBV12-4	ASSPSTGWGDGYT
many	TRBJ2-2	TRBV28	ASRDSPNTGELF
many	TRBJ2-2	TRBV3-1	ASRSGLRNTGELF
.	TRBJ2-3	TRBV6-2/TRBV6-3	ASSYSGPTDTQY
few	TRBJ1-1	TRBV20-1	SARDQGGTEAF
many	TRBJ2-1	TRBV5-1	ASSLAPGGHNEQF
few	TRBJ2-2	TRBV20-1	SANPGTHTGELF
few	TRBJ1-1	TRBV5-1	ASSLAVMVYAENTEAF
.	TRBJ2-5	TRBV2	ASSPGDVGRPETQY
once	TRBJ2-1	TRBV6-1	ASSVRPSGGAGEQF
.	TRBJ2-5	TRBV20-1	SARDGGGQETQY
.	TRBJ1-5	TRBV4-1	ASSQEGAGSQGSSNQPQH
.	TRBJ1-2	TRBV20-1	SARRQELGGYT
.	TRBJ1-2	TRBV3-1	ASSPGGARGYT
few	TRBJ2-7	TRBV14	ASSQVLGYEQY